The rows below give T cell receptor beta chains drawn from one sample of a study of T cells in Graves' hyperthyroidism and ophthalmopathy. MiXCR, applied by TCRdb to the multiplex PCR reads, yields one record per CDR3 protein. Of 270,000 or so distinct CDR3 sequences detected, 25% to 30% appear once; the ten largest clones hold around 28%. Sequenced input: blood. These receptors were taken from a man aged 35 to 55 with Graves' hyperthyroidism that later progressed to Graves' ophthalmopathy. Each CDR3 is given with its conserved first and last residue. Each record gives: V gene, CDR3 length, clone size, D gene, J gene, CDR3 protein, CDR3 DNA. The D gene is left open where the match is weak. The size entry is marked missing in some rows and otherwise reads once, few, many or a size class.

V: TRBV20-1
length: 16
size: .
D: TRBD2
J: TRBJ2-2
CDR3: CSARDLREVDTGELFF
DNA: TGCAGTGCTAGAGATTTGCGGGAGGTTGACACCGGGGAGCTGTTTTTT

V: TRBV18
length: 14
size: many
D: .
J: TRBJ2-7
CDR3: CASSPGASTYEQYF
DNA: TGTGCCAGCTCACCAGGGGCTAGTACCTACGAGCAGTACTTC

V: TRBV5-1
length: 13
size: many
D: TRBD1
J: TRBJ2-7
CDR3: CASSFGTAREQYF
DNA: TGCGCCAGCAGCTTCGGGACAGCTAGAGAGCAGTACTTC

V: TRBV28
length: 16
size: many
D: .
J: TRBJ2-7
CDR3: CASSTPWGLSSYEQYF
DNA: TGTGCCAGCAGTACTCCCTGGGGCCTGAGCTCCTACGAGCAGTACTTC

V: TRBV29-1
length: 12
size: many
D: .
J: TRBJ2-7
CDR3: CSVASGAYEQYF
DNA: TGCAGCGTTGCTTCGGGGGCTTACGAGCAGTACTTC

V: TRBV20-1
length: 16
size: .
D: TRBD2
J: TRBJ2-7
CDR3: CSAQSPLAGAPHEQYF
DNA: TGCAGTGCTCAAAGTCCACTAGCGGGAGCGCCCCACGAGCAGTACTTC

V: TRBV12-3/TRBV12-4
length: 16
size: many
D: TRBD2
J: TRBJ2-5
CDR3: CASSFRTSERGETQYF
DNA: TGTGCCAGCAGTTTCCGGACTAGCGAGAGGGGAGAGACCCAGTACTTC

V: TRBV12-3/TRBV12-4
length: 13
size: many
D: TRBD1
J: TRBJ1-1
CDR3: CASSLAVRGPAFF
DNA: TGTGCCAGCAGTTTAGCTGTTAGGGGGCCTGCTTTCTTT

V: TRBV24-1
length: 14
size: many
D: .
J: TRBJ1-2
CDR3: CATSDLRHTGGYTF
DNA: TGTGCCACCAGTGATTTACGGCATACCGGGGGCTACACCTTC

V: TRBV19
length: 14
size: few
D: .
J: TRBJ2-2
CDR3: CASSRGTFNGELFF
DNA: TGTGCCAGTAGTAGAGGAACCTTCAACGGGGAGCTGTTTTTT

V: TRBV7-9
length: 14
size: many
D: .
J: TRBJ1-1
CDR3: CASSRPGLNTEAFF
DNA: TGTGCCAGCAGCCGACCTGGACTGAACACTGAAGCTTTCTTT

V: TRBV7-8
length: 15
size: many
D: .
J: TRBJ1-2
CDR3: CASSLVRSPDYGYTF
DNA: TGTGCCAGCAGCTTAGTGCGGTCCCCAGACTATGGCTACACCTTC

V: TRBV27
length: 17
size: many
D: TRBD1
J: TRBJ2-6
CDR3: CASSRTGADSGANVLTF
DNA: TGTGCCAGCAGTAGGACAGGGGCCGACTCTGGGGCCAACGTCCTGACTTTC

V: TRBV19
length: 15
size: many
D: TRBD2
J: TRBJ2-7
CDR3: CASSPSGLSSYEQYF
DNA: TGTGCCAGTAGCCCTAGCGGGCTAAGCTCCTACGAGCAGTACTTC

V: TRBV20-1
length: 16
size: many
D: .
J: TRBJ1-6
CDR3: CSARISVQGLNSPLHF
DNA: TGCAGTGCTAGGATTTCGGTACAGGGACTTAATTCACCCCTCCACTTT

V: TRBV13
length: 16
size: many
D: TRBD2
J: TRBJ2-7
CDR3: CASSLAPTSEFYEQYF
DNA: TGTGCCAGCAGCTTAGCCCCGACTAGCGAGTTCTACGAGCAGTACTTC

V: TRBV30
length: 14
size: few
D: .
J: TRBJ2-2
CDR3: CAWRPAGGTGELFF
DNA: TGTGCCTGGAGGCCCGCCGGGGGAACCGGGGAGCTGTTTTTT

V: TRBV20-1
length: 12
size: .
D: .
J: TRBJ2-7
CDR3: CSASSGTYEQYF
DNA: TGCAGTGCTAGTTCCGGTACCTACGAGCAGTACTTC

V: TRBV28
length: 20
size: many
D: TRBD2
J: TRBJ2-7
CDR3: CASSLFSGTVTSGKPYEQYF
DNA: TGTGCCAGCAGTTTATTCTCCGGGACAGTGACTAGCGGGAAACCCTACGAGCAGTACTTC

V: TRBV28
length: 16
size: .
D: TRBD1
J: TRBJ1-5
CDR3: CASSLWGQVGNQPQHF
DNA: TGTGCCAGCAGTTTATGGGGACAGGTTGGCAATCAGCCCCAGCATTTT

V: TRBV29-1
length: 10
size: many
D: .
J: TRBJ1-1
CDR3: CSGYNTEAFF
DNA: TGCAGCGGATATAACACTGAAGCTTTCTTT

V: TRBV7-3
length: 14
size: few
D: .
J: TRBJ2-7
CDR3: CASSSGPITYEQYF
DNA: TGTGCCAGCAGCTCGGGACCGATCACCTACGAGCAGTACTTC

V: TRBV12-3/TRBV12-4
length: 15
size: many
D: .
J: TRBJ2-5
CDR3: CASSFRGPPQETQYF
DNA: TGTGCCAGCAGTTTCAGGGGTCCCCCCCAAGAGACCCAGTACTTC

V: TRBV7-3
length: 12
size: many
D: .
J: TRBJ2-7
CDR3: CASSSETPYQYF
DNA: TGTGCCAGCAGCTCCGAAACCCCGTATCAGTACTTC

V: TRBV4-2
length: 15
size: many
D: .
J: TRBJ2-7
CDR3: CASSQATTSSYEQYF
DNA: TGTGCCAGCAGCCAAGCGACGACAAGCTCCTACGAGCAGTACTTC

V: TRBV6-2/TRBV6-3
length: 15
size: .
D: TRBD2
J: TRBJ2-5
CDR3: CASNPGLADQETQYF
DNA: TGTGCCAGCAATCCGGGACTAGCGGACCAAGAGACCCAGTACTTC

V: TRBV11-2
length: 14
size: .
D: TRBD2
J: TRBJ2-7
CDR3: CASITTGPGGEQYF
DNA: TGTGCCAGCATTACAACAGGTCCCGGGGGGGAGCAGTACTTC

V: TRBV20-1
length: 19
size: many
D: TRBD2
J: TRBJ2-7
CDR3: CSARDAGTSPLSGRFEQYF
DNA: TGCAGTGCTAGAGACGCCGGGACTAGCCCCCTCTCTGGTCGGTTCGAGCAGTACTTC

V: TRBV3-1
length: 16
size: .
D: TRBD2
J: TRBJ2-5
CDR3: CASSQDVTSYQETQYF
DNA: TGTGCCAGCAGCCAAGATGTGACTAGCTACCAAGAGACCCAGTACTTC

V: TRBV6-1
length: 16
size: many
D: .
J: TRBJ1-2
CDR3: CASSELGAGTNYGYTF
DNA: TGTGCCAGCAGCGAACTTGGGGCAGGGACGAACTATGGCTACACCTTC

V: TRBV24-1
length: 12
size: many
D: .
J: TRBJ1-1
CDR3: CATSGEYTEAFF
DNA: TGTGCCACCAGTGGGGAGTACACTGAAGCTTTCTTT

V: TRBV7-8
length: 12
size: many
D: .
J: TRBJ2-7
CDR3: CASSTRPYEQYF
DNA: TGTGCCAGCAGCACAAGACCATACGAGCAGTACTTC

V: TRBV19
length: 13
size: .
D: .
J: TRBJ1-5
CDR3: CASSSTTNQPQHF
DNA: TGTGCCAGTAGTTCGACGACCAATCAGCCCCAGCATTTT

V: TRBV28
length: 16
size: many
D: .
J: TRBJ2-2
CDR3: CASSSRQIANTGELFF
DNA: TGTGCCAGCAGTTCCAGACAGATAGCGAACACCGGGGAGCTGTTTTTT

V: TRBV6-1
length: 13
size: .
D: TRBD1
J: TRBJ1-1
CDR3: CASYRGRVTEAFF
DNA: TGTGCCAGCTACAGGGGGAGGGTCACTGAAGCTTTTTTT

V: TRBV5-5
length: 13
size: many
D: TRBD1
J: TRBJ2-7
CDR3: CASSRWTGYEQYF
DNA: TGTGCCAGCAGCAGATGGACAGGCTACGAGCAGTACTTC

V: TRBV2
length: 14
size: many
D: TRBD1
J: TRBJ2-7
CDR3: CASSQTGGNYEQYF
DNA: TGTGCCAGCAGTCAGACAGGGGGGAACTACGAGCAGTACTTC

V: TRBV11-2
length: 15
size: .
D: .
J: TRBJ2-7
CDR3: CASSLQEGRGYEQYF
DNA: TGTGCCAGCAGCTTACAGGAGGGCCGAGGCTACGAGCAGTACTTC

V: TRBV19
length: 13
size: many
D: .
J: TRBJ2-7
CDR3: CASQGGRTTEQYF
DNA: TGTGCCAGCCAGGGAGGTCGCACGACCGAGCAGTACTTC

V: TRBV24-1
length: 15
size: many
D: .
J: TRBJ2-5
CDR3: CATSEGGTPKATQYF
DNA: TGTGCCACCAGTGAGGGTGGGACCCCCAAGGCCACCCAGTACTTC

V: TRBV29-1
length: 14
size: .
D: .
J: TRBJ2-7
CDR3: CSPRPRQPSYEQYF
DNA: TGCAGCCCTAGACCTCGACAACCATCCTACGAGCAGTACTTC

V: TRBV2
length: 14
size: .
D: .
J: TRBJ2-7
CDR3: CAIKGGSLSYEQYF
DNA: TGTGCCATAAAGGGGGGATCCCTCTCCTACGAGCAGTACTTC

V: TRBV7-8
length: 12
size: .
D: .
J: TRBJ2-5
CDR3: CASSMGPETQYF
DNA: TGTGCCAGCAGCATGGGTCCGGAGACCCAGTACTTC

V: TRBV7-2
length: 13
size: .
D: .
J: TRBJ1-2
CDR3: CASSLLDQGGYTF
DNA: TGTGCCAGCAGCTTACTTGACCAGGGGGGCTACACCTTC

V: TRBV20-1
length: 14
size: many
D: .
J: TRBJ1-5
CDR3: CSAGRAGRYQPQHF
DNA: TGCAGTGCTGGGAGGGCAGGGCGCTATCAGCCCCAGCATTTT

V: TRBV20-1
length: 15
size: .
D: .
J: TRBJ1-5
CDR3: CSARDRILSNQPQHF
DNA: TGCAGTGCTAGAGATAGGATTCTTAGCAATCAGCCCCAGCATTTT

V: TRBV27
length: 15
size: once
D: TRBD1
J: TRBJ1-1
CDR3: CATSPRQGIGTEAFF
DNA: TGTGCCACCAGCCCACGACAGGGTATAGGCACTGAAGCTTTCTTT

V: TRBV12-3/TRBV12-4
length: 13
size: many
D: TRBD1
J: TRBJ2-7
CDR3: CASTPGQGYEQYF
DNA: TGTGCCAGCACCCCGGGACAGGGGTACGAGCAGTACTTC

V: TRBV29-1
length: 13
size: .
D: .
J: TRBJ1-2
CDR3: CSAKGQAGYGYTF
DNA: TGCAGCGCCAAGGGGCAGGCCGGCTATGGCTACACCTTC

V: TRBV19
length: 13
size: many
D: .
J: TRBJ1-5
CDR3: CASSITIGQPQHF
DNA: TGTGCCAGTAGTATAACAATCGGTCAGCCCCAGCATTTT

V: TRBV5-1
length: 15
size: .
D: .
J: TRBJ2-7
CDR3: CASSLEGRDLYEQYF
DNA: TGCGCCAGCAGCTTGGAAGGCAGGGATCTCTACGAGCAGTACTTC

V: TRBV12-3/TRBV12-4
length: 13
size: .
D: .
J: TRBJ2-7
CDR3: CASSFIGTYEQYF
DNA: TGTGCCAGCAGTTTTATAGGGACCTACGAGCAGTACTTC